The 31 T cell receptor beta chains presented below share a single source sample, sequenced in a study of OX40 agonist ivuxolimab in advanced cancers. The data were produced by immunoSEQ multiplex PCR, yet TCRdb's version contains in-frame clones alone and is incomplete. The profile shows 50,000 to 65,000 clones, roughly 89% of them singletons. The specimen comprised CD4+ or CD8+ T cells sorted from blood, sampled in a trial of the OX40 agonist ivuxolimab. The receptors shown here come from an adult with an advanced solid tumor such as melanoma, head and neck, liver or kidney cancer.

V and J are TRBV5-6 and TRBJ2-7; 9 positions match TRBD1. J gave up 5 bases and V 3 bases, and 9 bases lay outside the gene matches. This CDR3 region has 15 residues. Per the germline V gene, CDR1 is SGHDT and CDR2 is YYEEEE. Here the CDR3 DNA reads TGTGCCAGCAGCTATACCGGGACAGGGCAGGACGAGCAGTACTTC. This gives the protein CASSYTGTGQDEQYF.

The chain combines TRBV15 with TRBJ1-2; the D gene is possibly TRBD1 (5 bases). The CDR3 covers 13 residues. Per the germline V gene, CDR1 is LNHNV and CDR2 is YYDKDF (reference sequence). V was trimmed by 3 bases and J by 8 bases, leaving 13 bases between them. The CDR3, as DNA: TGTGCCACCAGCAGCGGGACCGCGGGCGGCTACACCTTC. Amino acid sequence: CATSSGTAGGYTF.

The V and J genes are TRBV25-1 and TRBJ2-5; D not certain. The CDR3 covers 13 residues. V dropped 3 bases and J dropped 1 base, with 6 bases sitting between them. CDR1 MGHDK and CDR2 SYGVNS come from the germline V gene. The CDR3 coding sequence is TGTGCCAGCAGTGAGTTTGCCCAAGAGACCCAGTACTTC. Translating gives CASSEFAQETQYF.

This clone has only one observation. In DNA form, the CDR3 reads TGTGCCATCAGCCTCAGTGGGGGTAGCACAGATACGCAGTATTTT. Its protein product is CAISLSGGSTDTQYF. V gene TRBV10-3 combines with J gene TRBJ2-3; the D gene could be TRBD1 or TRBD2 (5 bases each). Germline V lookup: CDR1 ENHRY, CDR2 SYGVKD. Trimming took off 6 bases at V and 0 bases at J, with 13 bases between the two ends. This CDR3 is 15 amino acids long.

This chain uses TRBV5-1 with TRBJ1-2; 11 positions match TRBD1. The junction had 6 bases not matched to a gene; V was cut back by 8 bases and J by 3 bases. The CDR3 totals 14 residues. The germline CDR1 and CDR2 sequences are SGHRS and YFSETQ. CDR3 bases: TGCGCCAGTTCCCCGGGACAGGGGGACTATGGCTACACCTTC. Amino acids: CASSPGQGDYGYTF.

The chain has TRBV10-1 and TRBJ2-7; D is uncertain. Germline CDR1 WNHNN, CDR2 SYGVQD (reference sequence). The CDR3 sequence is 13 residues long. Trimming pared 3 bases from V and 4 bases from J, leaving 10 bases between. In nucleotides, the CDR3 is TGCGCCAGCAGTGATGTAGGGCAGTACGAGCAGTACTTC. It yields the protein CASSDVGQYEQYF.

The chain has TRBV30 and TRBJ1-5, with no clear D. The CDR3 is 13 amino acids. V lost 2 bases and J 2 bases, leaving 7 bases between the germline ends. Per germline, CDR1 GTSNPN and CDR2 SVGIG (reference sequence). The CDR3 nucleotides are TGTGCCTGGAGTAAGGAGGGCAATCAGCCCCAGCATTTT. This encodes CAWSKEGNQPQHF.

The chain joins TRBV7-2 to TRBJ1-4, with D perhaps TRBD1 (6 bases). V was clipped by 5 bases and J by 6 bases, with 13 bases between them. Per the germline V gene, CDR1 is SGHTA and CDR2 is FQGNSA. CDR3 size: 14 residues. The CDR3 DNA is TGTGCCAGCAGCCCAGGGGACGGGGATGAAAAACTGTTTTTT. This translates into CASSPGDGDEKLFF.

Here the CDR3 reads CASSLGPVATYEQYF. The CDR3 DNA reads TGTGCCAGCAGCTTAGGTCCGGTGGCTACCTACGAGCAGTACTTC. The J gene is TRBJ2-7, the V gene TRBV7-2; D unresolved. Germline loops: CDR1 SGHTA, CDR2 FQGNSA. The CDR3 covers 15 residues. The V end was cut by 1 base, the J end by 2 bases, with 12 bases between.

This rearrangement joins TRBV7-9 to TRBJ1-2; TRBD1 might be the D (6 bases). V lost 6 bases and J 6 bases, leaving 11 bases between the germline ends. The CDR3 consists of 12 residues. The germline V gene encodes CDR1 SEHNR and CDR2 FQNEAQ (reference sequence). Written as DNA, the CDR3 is TGTGCCAGCAGACCGGAGGGGGATGGCTACACCTTC. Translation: CASRPEGDGYTF.

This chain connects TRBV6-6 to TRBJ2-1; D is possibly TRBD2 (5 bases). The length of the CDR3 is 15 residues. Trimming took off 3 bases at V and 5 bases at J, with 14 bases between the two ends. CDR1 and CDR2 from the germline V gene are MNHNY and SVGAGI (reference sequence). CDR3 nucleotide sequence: TGTGCCAGCAGTTATAGCGAGGCTTACAACAATGAGCAGTTCTTC. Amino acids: CASSYSEAYNNEQFF.

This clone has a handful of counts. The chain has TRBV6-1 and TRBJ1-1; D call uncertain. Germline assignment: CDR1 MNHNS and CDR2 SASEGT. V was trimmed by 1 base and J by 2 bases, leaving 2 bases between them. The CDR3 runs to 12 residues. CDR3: CASSEDNTEAFF. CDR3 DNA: TGTGCCAGCAGTGAAGACAACACTGAAGCTTTCTTT.

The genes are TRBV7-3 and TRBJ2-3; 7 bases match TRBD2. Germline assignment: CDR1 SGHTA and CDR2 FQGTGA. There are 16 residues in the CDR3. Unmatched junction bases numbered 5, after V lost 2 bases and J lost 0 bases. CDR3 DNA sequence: TGTGCCAGCAGCTTATATGCGGGAGATAGCACAGATACGCAGTATTTT. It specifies CASSLYAGDSTDTQYF. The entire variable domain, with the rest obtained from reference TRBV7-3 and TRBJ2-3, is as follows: GAGVSQTPSNKVTEKGKYVELRCDPISGHTALYWYRQSLGQGPEFLIYFQGTGAADDSGLPNDRFFAVRPEGSVSTLKIQRTERGDSAVYLCASSLYAGDSTDTQYFGPGTRLTVL.

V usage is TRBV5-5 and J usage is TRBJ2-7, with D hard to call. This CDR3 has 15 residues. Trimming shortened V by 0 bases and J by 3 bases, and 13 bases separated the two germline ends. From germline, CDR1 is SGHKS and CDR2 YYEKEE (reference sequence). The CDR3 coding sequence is TGTGCCAGCAGCTTGGTGAAGGCGGTCGGCTACGAGCAGTACTTC. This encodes CASSLVKAVGYEQYF. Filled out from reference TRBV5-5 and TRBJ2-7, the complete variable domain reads DAGVTQSPTHLIKTRGQQVTLRCSPISGHKSVSWYQQVLGQGPQFIFQYYEKEERGRGNFPDRFSARQFPNYSSELNVNALLLGDSALYLCASSLVKAVGYEQYFGPGTRLTVT.

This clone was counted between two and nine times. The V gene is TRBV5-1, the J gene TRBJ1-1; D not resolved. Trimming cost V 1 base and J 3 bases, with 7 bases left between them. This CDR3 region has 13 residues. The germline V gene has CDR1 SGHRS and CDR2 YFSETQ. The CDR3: CASSLTSDTEAFF. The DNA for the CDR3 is TGCGCCAGCAGCTTGACTTCGGACACTGAAGCTTTCTTT.

CDR3: CASSQSRGTEAFF. CDR3 coding DNA: TGTGCCAGCAGCCAAAGTCGGGGGACTGAAGCTTTCTTT. This chain links TRBV27 with TRBJ1-1, with a tentative D call TRBD1 (5 bases). Trimming took off 6 bases at V and 5 bases at J, with 13 bases between the two ends. The germline V gene encodes CDR1 MNHEY and CDR2 SMNVEV (reference sequence). The CDR3 runs 13 residues.

For the CDR3, the DNA is TGTGCCAGTAGTATGAGGACTAGCGGGAGTTCCGGGGAGCTGTTTTTT. Translated, it gives CASSMRTSGSSGELFF. V gene TRBV19 combines with J gene TRBJ2-2, with 13 bases fitting TRBD2. Germline CDR1 is LNHDA and CDR2 is SQIVND (reference sequence). The trim removed 3 bases at V and 6 bases at J, leaving 4 bases unmatched. This CDR3 region has 16 residues.

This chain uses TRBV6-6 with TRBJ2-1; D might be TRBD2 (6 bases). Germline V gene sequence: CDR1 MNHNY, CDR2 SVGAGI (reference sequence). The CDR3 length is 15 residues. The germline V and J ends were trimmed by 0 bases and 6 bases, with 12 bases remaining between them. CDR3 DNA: TGTGCCAGCAGTTACTCGCGGGTGGGGGGCAATGAGCAGTTCTTC. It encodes CASSYSRVGGNEQFF.

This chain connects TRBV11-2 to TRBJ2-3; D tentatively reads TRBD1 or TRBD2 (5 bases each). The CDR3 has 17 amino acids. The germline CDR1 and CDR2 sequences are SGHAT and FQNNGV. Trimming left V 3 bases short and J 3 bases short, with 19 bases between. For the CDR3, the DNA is TGTGCCAGCAGCTTCCTCTTGGGGCGGGCCGGTACAGATACGCAGTATTTT. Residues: CASSFLLGRAGTDTQYF.

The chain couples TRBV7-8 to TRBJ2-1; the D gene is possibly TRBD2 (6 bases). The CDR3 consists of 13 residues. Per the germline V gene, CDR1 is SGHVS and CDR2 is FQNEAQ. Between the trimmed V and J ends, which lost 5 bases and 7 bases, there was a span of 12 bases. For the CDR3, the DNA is TGTGCCAGCAGCACAGGACTACTGAATGAGCAGTTCTTC. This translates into CASSTGLLNEQFF.

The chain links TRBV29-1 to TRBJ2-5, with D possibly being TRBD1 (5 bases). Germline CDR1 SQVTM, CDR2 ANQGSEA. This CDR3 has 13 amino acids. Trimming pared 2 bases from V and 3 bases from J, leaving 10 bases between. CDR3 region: CSVERGWKETQYF. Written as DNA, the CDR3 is TGCAGCGTTGAAAGGGGCTGGAAAGAGACCCAGTACTTC.

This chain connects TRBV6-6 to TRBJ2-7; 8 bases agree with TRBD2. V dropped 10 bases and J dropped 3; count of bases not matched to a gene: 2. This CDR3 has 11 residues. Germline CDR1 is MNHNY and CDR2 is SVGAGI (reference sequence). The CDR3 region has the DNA TGTGCCACGGGGGGGGGCTACGAGCAGTACTTC. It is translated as CATGGGYEQYF.

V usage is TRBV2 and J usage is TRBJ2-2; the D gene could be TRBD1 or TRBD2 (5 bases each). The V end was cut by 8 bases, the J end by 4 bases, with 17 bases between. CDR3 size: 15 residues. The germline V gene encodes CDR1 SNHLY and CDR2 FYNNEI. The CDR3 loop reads CASGTRDHSTGELFF. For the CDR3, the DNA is TGTGCCAGCGGGACCCGAGATCACAGCACCGGGGAGCTGTTTTTT.

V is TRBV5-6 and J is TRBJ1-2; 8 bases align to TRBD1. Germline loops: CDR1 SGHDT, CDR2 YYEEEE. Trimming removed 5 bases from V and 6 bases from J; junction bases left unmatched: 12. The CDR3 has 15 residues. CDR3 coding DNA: TGTGCCAGCAGTCGGCAGGGCAGGGGGCGAGATGGCTACACCTTC. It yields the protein CASSRQGRGRDGYTF. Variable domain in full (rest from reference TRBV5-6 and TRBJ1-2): DAGVTQSPTHLIKTRGQQVTLRCSPKSGHDTVSWYQQALGQGPQFIFQYYEEEERQRGNFPDRFSGHQFPNYSSELNVNALLLGDSALYLCASSRQGRGRDGYTFGSGTRLTVV.

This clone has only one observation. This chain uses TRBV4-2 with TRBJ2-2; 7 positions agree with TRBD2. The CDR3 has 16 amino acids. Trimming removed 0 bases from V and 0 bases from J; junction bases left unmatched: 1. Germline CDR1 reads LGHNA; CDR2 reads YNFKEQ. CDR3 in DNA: TGTGCCAGCAGCCAAGATCTAGCGGCGAACACCGGGGAGCTGTTTTTT. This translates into CASSQDLAANTGELFF.

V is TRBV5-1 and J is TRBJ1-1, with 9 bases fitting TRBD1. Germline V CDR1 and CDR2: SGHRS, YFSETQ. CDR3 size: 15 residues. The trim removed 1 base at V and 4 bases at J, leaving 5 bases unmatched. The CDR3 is CASSLYRGPGTEAFF. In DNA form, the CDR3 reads TGCGCCAGCAGCTTGTACAGGGGGCCGGGCACTGAAGCTTTCTTT. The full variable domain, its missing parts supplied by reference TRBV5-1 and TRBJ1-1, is KAGVTQTPRYLIKTRGQQVTLSCSPISGHRSVSWYQQTPGQGLQFLFEYFSETQRNKGNFPGRFSGRQFSNSRSEMNVSTLELGDSALYLCASSLYRGPGTEAFFGQGTRLTVV.

For the CDR3, the DNA is TGTGCCAGCAATCCGGACGGGGTAAGCTCCTACGAGCAGTACTTC. Residues: CASNPDGVSSYEQYF. The chain uses TRBV6-1 and TRBJ2-7; tentative D call: TRBD2 (5 bases). V dropped 7 bases and J dropped 0 bases, with 16 bases sitting between them. This CDR3 spans 15 amino acids. Per the germline V gene, CDR1 is MNHNS and CDR2 is SASEGT.

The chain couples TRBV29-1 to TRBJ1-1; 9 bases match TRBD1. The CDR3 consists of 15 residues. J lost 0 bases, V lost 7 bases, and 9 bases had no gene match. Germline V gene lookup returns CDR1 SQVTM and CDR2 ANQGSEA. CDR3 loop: CSGSTGGYMNTEAFF. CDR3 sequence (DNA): TGCAGCGGATCGACAGGGGGTTACATGAACACTGAAGCTTTCTTT.

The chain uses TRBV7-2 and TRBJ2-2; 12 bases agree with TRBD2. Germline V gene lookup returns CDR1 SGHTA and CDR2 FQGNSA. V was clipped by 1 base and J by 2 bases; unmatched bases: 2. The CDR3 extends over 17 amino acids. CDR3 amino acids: CASSLVGLAGNTGELFF. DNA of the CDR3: TGTGCCAGCAGCTTAGTCGGACTAGCGGGAAACACCGGGGAGCTGTTTTTT.

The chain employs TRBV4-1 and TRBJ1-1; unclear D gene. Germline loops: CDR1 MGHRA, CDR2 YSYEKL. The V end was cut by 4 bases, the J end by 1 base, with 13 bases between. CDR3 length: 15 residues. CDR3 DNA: TGCGCCAGCAGCCTTGGTGGCCCTAAGAACACTGAAGCTTTCTTT. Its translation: CASSLGGPKNTEAFF.

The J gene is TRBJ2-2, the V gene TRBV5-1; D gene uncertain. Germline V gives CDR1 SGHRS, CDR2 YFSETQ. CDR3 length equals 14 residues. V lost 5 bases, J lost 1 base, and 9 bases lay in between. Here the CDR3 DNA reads TGCGCCAGCAGAAGGTTTGGGAACACCGGGGAGCTGTTTTTT. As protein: CASRRFGNTGELFF.